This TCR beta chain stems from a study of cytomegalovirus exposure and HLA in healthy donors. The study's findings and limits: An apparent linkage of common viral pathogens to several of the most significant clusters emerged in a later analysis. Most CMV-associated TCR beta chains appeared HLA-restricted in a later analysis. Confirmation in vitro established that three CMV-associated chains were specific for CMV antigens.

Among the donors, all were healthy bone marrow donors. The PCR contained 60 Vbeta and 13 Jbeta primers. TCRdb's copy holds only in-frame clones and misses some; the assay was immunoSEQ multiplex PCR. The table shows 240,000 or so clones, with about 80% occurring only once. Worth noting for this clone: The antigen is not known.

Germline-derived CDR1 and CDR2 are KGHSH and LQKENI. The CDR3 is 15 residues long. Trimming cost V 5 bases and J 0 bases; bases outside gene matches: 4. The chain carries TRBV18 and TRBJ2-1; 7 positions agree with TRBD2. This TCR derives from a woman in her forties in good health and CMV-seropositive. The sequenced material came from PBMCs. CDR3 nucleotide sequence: TGTGCCAGCTCAGCTGGGGGGGTCTCCTACAATGAGCAGTTCTTC. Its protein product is CASSAGGVSYNEQFF.